Below, 11 T cell receptor beta chains from the same sample are listed, as sequenced in a study of blood T cell repertoires in COVID-19. Assay: immunoSEQ multiplex PCR; the TCRdb copy retains only in-frame clones and omits some. The profile shows fewer than 300,000 clones, about nine tenths of them singletons. Source material: peripheral blood. The origin of the receptors is a woman in her 30s with COVID-19, enrolled during active disease.

This clone was seen more than once but under ten times. The V gene is TRBV24-1, the J gene TRBJ2-1; 7 bases fit TRBD1. V dropped 4 bases and J dropped 9; count of bases not matched to a gene: 14. Germline CDR1 and CDR2: KGHDR and SFDVKD. The CDR3 sequence is 16 residues long. CDR3 sequence reads: CATSDPRTGLWGEQFF. The CDR3 DNA reads TGTGCCACCAGTGACCCCCGGACAGGTCTGTGGGGTGAGCAGTTCTTC.

The V call is TRBV9, the J call TRBJ2-2, with 8 bases that match TRBD2. The CDR3 consists of 16 residues. Germline V gene data show CDR1 as SGDLS and CDR2 as YYNGEE. V was clipped by 3 bases and J by 5 bases; unmatched bases: 9. In DNA form, the CDR3 reads TGTGCCAGCAGCGAAAGGGGACTAGGTGTAACCGGGGAGCTGTTTTTT. Encoded protein: CASSERGLGVTGELFF.

CDR3 sequence: CASSAPGGKGQPQHF. CDR3 in DNA: TGTGCCAGCTCAGCCCCAGGGGGCAAAGGTCAGCCCCAGCATTTT. This chain uses TRBV18 with TRBJ1-5; 8 bases match TRBD1. V was pared by 5 bases and J by 6 bases, with 9 bases of the junction left unmatched. The CDR3 contains 15 residues. The germline V gene encodes CDR1 KGHSH and CDR2 LQKENI. Combining the CDR3 with reference TRBV18 and TRBJ1-5 gives the whole variable domain NAGVMQNPRHLVRRRGQEARLRCSPMKGHSHVYWYRQLPEEGLKFMVYLQKENIIDESGMPKERFSAEFPKEGPSILRIQQVVRGDSAAYFCASSAPGGKGQPQHFGDGTRLSIL.

The CDR3 sequence is CASRTEPYGYTF. The CDR3 coding sequence is TGTGCCAGTAGAACGGAGCCCTATGGCTACACCTTC. The rearrangement joins TRBV19 to TRBJ1-2; D uncertain. The V gene lost 6 bases and the J gene lost 4 bases, with 9 bases spanning the gap. The CDR3 has 12 residues. CDR1 is LNHDA and CDR2 is SQIVND in the germline V gene (reference sequence).

The chain has TRBV19 and TRBJ2-1; 8 positions agree with TRBD2. V lost 5 bases to trimming and J lost 2 bases; unmatched junction nucleotides: 5. The CDR3 is 15 residues long. Germline V gives CDR1 LNHDA, CDR2 SQIVND (reference sequence). CDR3 region: CASSPAGVAYNEQFF. The CDR3 nucleotides are TGTGCCAGTAGTCCAGCGGGAGTTGCCTACAATGAGCAGTTCTTC.

DNA of the CDR3: TGCGCCAGCAGCTTGTGGGGCGAAACCGGGGAGCTGTTTTTT. This sequence encodes CASSLWGETGELFF. V gene TRBV5-1 combines with J gene TRBJ2-2; D is possibly TRBD1 (5 bases). V lost 1 base and J 5 bases, leaving 9 bases between the germline ends. CDR3 length equals 14 residues. Germline V lookup: CDR1 SGHRS, CDR2 YFSETQ.

The rearrangement joins TRBV4-1 to TRBJ2-1; 11 nucleotides agree with TRBD2. The V segment lost 1 base and the J segment 3 bases; nucleotides outside the gene matches: 5. Per the germline V gene, CDR1 is MGHRA and CDR2 is YSYEKL. The CDR3 has 17 amino acids. CDR3: CASSQGVSGRVYNEQFF. The CDR3 DNA is TGCGCCAGCAGCCAAGGGGTTAGCGGGAGGGTCTACAATGAGCAGTTCTTC.

This clone was observed once. The chain links TRBV7-8 to TRBJ2-5; 7 bases line up with TRBD1. The V gene end was trimmed by 8 bases and the J gene end by 4 bases; junction bases not matched to a gene: 7. The CDR3 contains 13 residues. Germline CDR1 and CDR2: SGHVS and FQNEAQ. The CDR3 sequence is CASSGRGRETQYF. The CDR3 DNA reads as TGTGCCAGCTCAGGCAGGGGGAGAGAGACCCAGTACTTC.

In DNA form, the CDR3 reads TGTGCCAGCAGCCCTGGACTAGCGGGAGGGAGTGAGCAGTACTTC. Its protein is CASSPGLAGGSEQYF. The V and J genes are TRBV7-7 and TRBJ2-7; TRBD2 matches at 15 bases. V was pared by 5 bases and J by 7 bases, with 6 bases of the junction left unmatched. The CDR3 totals 15 residues. Germline CDR1 and CDR2: SSHAT and FNYEAQ (reference sequence).

The rearrangement joins TRBV19 to TRBJ2-1; TRBD2 matches 8 bases. Trimming cost V 4 bases and J 4 bases; bases outside gene matches: 3. This CDR3 spans 14 amino acids. Germline V gene data show CDR1 as LNHDA and CDR2 as SQIVND (reference sequence). This chain's CDR3 is CASSTIAGYNEQFF. The CDR3 DNA reads TGTGCCAGTAGTACTATAGCGGGGTACAATGAGCAGTTCTTC.

CDR3 amino acids: CASSSDGGNTEAFF. The CDR3 nucleotides read TGTGCCAGCAGTTCGGACGGGGGGAACACTGAAGCTTTCTTT. The gene calls are TRBV27 and TRBJ1-1; D perhaps matches TRBD1 (5 bases). CDR3 length equals 14 residues. Trimming took off 4 bases at V and 1 base at J, with 10 bases between the two ends. Germline CDR1 MNHEY, CDR2 SMNVEV (reference sequence).